Presented here are 24 T cell receptor beta chains from one specimen sequenced in a study of blood T cell repertoires in COVID-19. TCRdb's table, derived via immunoSEQ multiplex PCR, lists solely in-frame clones and lacks some. The sample shows roughly 65,000 clones, 90% of them seen only once. The sequencing input was peripheral blood. The receptors derive from a man aged 60 to 75 with acute or convalescent COVID-19.

The rearrangement links TRBV7-9 to TRBJ1-2; the D gene is possibly TRBD1 (6 bases). Trimming cost V 5 bases and J 6 bases, with 10 bases left between them. The CDR3 is 12 amino acids. Germline CDR1 and CDR2: SEHNR and FQNEAQ (reference sequence). The CDR3 reads CASSIRTDGYTF. For the CDR3, the DNA is TGTGCCAGCAGCATAAGGACAGATGGCTACACCTTC.

The J gene is TRBJ2-3, the V gene TRBV19; tentative D call: TRBD1 (6 bases). Germline loops: CDR1 LNHDA, CDR2 SQIVND (reference sequence). V was shortened by 4 bases and J by 4 bases, with 27 bases between the two germline ends. The CDR3 runs 19 residues. The CDR3 DNA reads as TGTGCCAGTAGTACAACCCTCCAGACAGGACTCCGGAAAGCAGATACGCAGTATTTT. Translated: CASSTTLQTGLRKADTQYF.

The chain is built from TRBV5-1 and TRBJ1-1, with 12 bases matching TRBD1. V was clipped by 0 bases and J by 0 bases; unmatched bases: 6. Germline V gene sequence: CDR1 SGHRS, CDR2 YFSETQ. This CDR3 is built from 18 residues. DNA for the CDR3: TGCGCCAGCAGCTTGGCCCCGGGACAGGGGGCTTTGAACACTGAAGCTTTCTTT. Encoded protein: CASSLAPGQGALNTEAFF.

The V call is TRBV6-5, the J call TRBJ1-1; TRBD1 matches at 7 bases. This CDR3 region has 15 residues. Per germline, CDR1 MNHEY and CDR2 SVGAGI. Losses at the gene ends were 6 bases for V and 0 bases for J; bases not matched to a gene: 7. The CDR3 protein is CASSQDRAMNTEAFF. CDR3 in DNA: TGTGCCAGCAGCCAAGACAGGGCCATGAACACTGAAGCTTTCTTT.

The rearrangement uses TRBV2 and TRBJ2-7, with 7 positions matching TRBD2. Germline CDR1 reads SNHLY; CDR2 reads FYNNEI. The V and J ends lost 3 bases and 2 bases, in that order; junction bases with no gene match: 7. CDR3 length equals 15 residues. CDR3 DNA: TGTGCCAGCAGTGAGTTGTTAGCGGGTGCCTACGAGCAGTACTTC. Protein sequence: CASSELLAGAYEQYF.

This clone appeared a single time. The genes are TRBV9 and TRBJ2-2; D may be TRBD2 (5 bases). Germline values: CDR1 SGDLS, CDR2 YYNGEE. The length of the CDR3 is 14 residues. V gave up 3 bases and J gave up 5 bases, with 11 bases separating them. The chain's CDR3 is CASSGASRTGELFF. The DNA for the CDR3 is TGTGCCAGCAGCGGGGCTAGCCGAACCGGGGAGCTGTTTTTT. Supplemented by reference TRBV9 and TRBJ2-2, the full variable domain reads DSGVTQTPKHLITATGQRVTLRCSPRSGDLSVYWYQQSLDQGLQFLIQYYNGEERAKGNILERFSAQQFPDLHSELNLSSLELGDSALYFCASSGASRTGELFFGEGSRLTVL.

This rearrangement joins TRBV6-4 to TRBJ2-7, with TRBD1 matching over 10 bases. Germline-derived CDR1 and CDR2 are MRHNA and SNTAGT. Trimming took 11 bases from V and 6 from J; bases not matched to a gene: 10. There are 13 residues in the CDR3. The CDR3 bases are TGTGCCGAAACGGGACAGGGGATGCTCGAGCAGTACTTC. Residues: CAETGQGMLEQYF.

This sequence joins TRBV11-2 and TRBJ1-2; the match to TRBD1 covers 8 bases. CDR1 and CDR2 (germline): SGHAT, FQNNGV. The CDR3 runs 16 residues. V trimming: 3 bases; J trimming: 2 bases; junction bases outside the gene matches: 8. The CDR3 is CASSLAGTGQNYGYTF. Written as DNA, the CDR3 is TGTGCCAGCAGCTTGGCCGGGACAGGCCAAAACTATGGCTACACCTTC.

The chain couples TRBV6-5 to TRBJ2-5, with TRBD1 as a possible D gene (6 bases). Germline CDR1 and CDR2: MNHEY and SVGAGI. The CDR3 consists of 14 residues. V gave up 4 bases and J gave up 3 bases, with 12 bases separating them. CDR3 loop: CASSLRTEKETQYF. The CDR3 bases are TGTGCCAGCAGTTTAAGGACAGAGAAAGAGACCCAGTACTTC.

The rearrangement joins TRBV7-2 to TRBJ2-5, with 13 bases aligning to TRBD2. The CDR3 is made up of 16 amino acids. Germline-derived CDR1 and CDR2 are SGHTA and FQGNSA. J was trimmed by 5 bases and V by 5 bases; bases with no gene match: 8. The CDR3 nucleotides read TGTGCCAGCAGCCTTCGACTAGCGGGGGGAAGGGAGACCCAGTACTTC. This encodes CASSLRLAGGRETQYF. The full variable domain, completed using reference TRBV7-2 and TRBJ2-5, is GAGVSQSPSNKVTEKGKDVELRCDPISGHTALYWYRQSLGQGLEFLIYFQGNSAPDKSGLPSDRFSAERTGGSVSTLTIQRTQQEDSAVYLCASSLRLAGGRETQYFGPGTRLLVL.

Concerning this clone itself: Other DNA sequences from this sample encode an identical CDR3 as well. This sequence joins TRBV19 and TRBJ2-1, with D possibly being TRBD1 (6 bases). Germline CDR1 LNHDA, CDR2 SQIVND (reference sequence). The V gene lost 3 bases and the J gene lost 5 bases, with 8 bases spanning the gap. The CDR3 sequence is 13 residues long. The CDR3 is CASSMGADNEQFF. DNA of the CDR3: TGTGCCAGTAGTATGGGGGCGGACAATGAGCAGTTCTTC.

The table lists this clone with a count of one. The chain combines TRBV6-5 with TRBJ2-7; TRBD2 agrees at 11 bases. Trimming cost V 5 bases and J 4 bases; bases outside gene matches: 7. This CDR3 region has 15 residues. Germline CDR1 MNHEY, CDR2 SVGAGI. CDR3 in DNA: TGTGCCAGCAGTCCCCCTAGCGGGGGGCGATACGAGCAGTACTTC. Protein product: CASSPPSGGRYEQYF.

The CDR3 DNA sequence: TGCGCCAGCAGCCAAGGGCCGACAGGGGGTTCTGGAAACACCATATATTTT. It is translated as CASSQGPTGGSGNTIYF. The V call is TRBV4-1, the J call TRBJ1-3; TRBD1 matches 9 bases. From germline, CDR1 is MGHRA and CDR2 YSYEKL. This CDR3 has 17 residues. The V and J ends lost 1 base and 1 base, in that order; junction bases with no gene match: 5.

The V call is TRBV19, the J call TRBJ1-5; the D gene is possibly TRBD1 (5 bases). The CDR3 is 14 residues long. V was shortened by 3 bases and J by 12 bases, with 18 bases between the two germline ends. The germline V gene encodes CDR1 LNHDA and CDR2 SQIVND (reference sequence). In DNA, the CDR3 is TGTGCCAGTAGTATTGCAGGACAAAGGGCTCGCCAGCATTTT. Protein product: CASSIAGQRARQHF.

V is TRBV7-2 and J is TRBJ1-2, with a possible D match to TRBD1 (5 bases). The CDR3 covers 14 residues. Between the trimmed V and J ends, which lost 1 base and 3 bases, there was a span of 9 bases. Germline values: CDR1 SGHTA, CDR2 FQGNSA. The CDR3 loop reads CASSLGGVYYGYTF. The CDR3 nucleotides are TGTGCCAGCAGCTTAGGGGGGGTATACTATGGCTACACCTTC.

CDR3 amino acids: CASSMGDGGSYEQYF. CDR3 in DNA: TGTGCCAGTAGTATGGGAGACGGTGGGTCCTACGAGCAGTACTTC. The chain carries TRBV19 and TRBJ2-7, with a possible D match to TRBD2 (5 bases). V lost 3 bases and J lost 1, with 13 bases in between. The CDR3 loop spans 15 amino acids. Per the germline V gene, CDR1 is LNHDA and CDR2 is SQIVND (reference sequence).

The V gene is TRBV13, the J gene TRBJ2-3; D uncertain. The germline V gene has CDR1 PRHDT and CDR2 FYEKMQ (reference sequence). The CDR3 sequence is 13 residues long. V lost 0 bases to trimming and J lost 10 bases, with 11 bases between them. CDR3 amino acids: CASSLGLLYSQYF. The CDR3 nucleotides read TGTGCCAGCAGCTTAGGCCTTTTGTATTCGCAGTATTTT.

The genes are TRBV6-5 and TRBJ2-7; TRBD1 aligns across 8 bases. Trimming at V came to 8 bases and at J to 2 bases, leaving 8 bases not matched to a gene. The germline gives CDR1 MNHEY, CDR2 SVGAGI. The CDR3 covers 14 residues. The CDR3 protein is CASRVGTGTYEQYF. For the CDR3, the DNA is TGTGCCAGCCGGGTCGGGACAGGCACCTACGAGCAGTACTTC.

This chain joins TRBV19 and TRBJ1-3; TRBD1 matches 7 bases. CDR1 and CDR2 (germline): LNHDA, SQIVND (reference sequence). This CDR3 is 14 amino acids long. After removal of 5 bases from V and 7 bases from J, the junction contained 8 bases not matched to a gene. DNA of the CDR3: TGTGCCAGTAGTCCTTGGACAGGTAGGAACACCATATATTTT. It codes for CASSPWTGRNTIYF.

The chain joins TRBV29-1 to TRBJ2-3; possible D gene TRBD1, 5 bases. V shed 4 bases and J shed 4 bases, with 9 bases lying between them. The CDR3 has 12 amino acids. CDR1 is SQVTM, CDR2 ANQGSEA, per germline. The CDR3 DNA is TGCAGCGTTGGACAGTTGCCAGATACGCAGTATTTT. It codes for CSVGQLPDTQYF.

Remarks on this clone: The sample holds other DNA sequences that translate to the same CDR3. This chain uses TRBV5-8 with TRBJ2-7; D may be TRBD1 (6 bases). V shed 1 base and J shed 7 bases, with 21 bases lying between them. Looked up from germline, CDR1 is SGHTS and CDR2 is YDEGEE. This CDR3 is built from 16 residues. The CDR3 region has the DNA TGTGCCAGCAGCTTGTACACAGGGTACAGGGCGCGGGAGCAGTACTTC. Translating gives CASSLYTGYRAREQYF.

This chain joins TRBV9 and TRBJ1-3; the D is unclear. This CDR3 is 14 amino acids long. Germline V gene sequence: CDR1 SGDLS, CDR2 YYNGEE. V shed 4 bases and J shed 0 bases, with 8 bases lying between them. This chain's CDR3 is CASSPVASGNTIYF. The CDR3 region has the DNA TGTGCCAGCAGCCCCGTAGCCTCTGGAAACACCATATATTTT.

This rearrangement joins TRBV5-1 to TRBJ1-4, with D uncertain. V was clipped by 7 bases and J by 8 bases, with 15 bases between them. CDR1 and CDR2 from the germline V gene are SGHRS and YFSETQ. This CDR3 has 13 residues. The chain's CDR3 is CASAPGGSEKLFF. The CDR3 DNA reads as TGCGCCAGCGCCCCGGGAGGGTCCGAAAAACTGTTTTTT.

The genes are TRBV13 and TRBJ2-5, with 16 bases fitting TRBD2. V lost 5 bases to trimming and J lost 5 bases; unmatched junction nucleotides: 5. This CDR3 is 16 amino acids long. Germline CDR1 and CDR2: PRHDT and FYEKMQ (reference sequence). CDR3 DNA sequence: TGTGCCAGCAGCCCGGGACTAGCGGGGGGGCTCGAGACCCAGTACTTC. This sequence encodes CASSPGLAGGLETQYF.